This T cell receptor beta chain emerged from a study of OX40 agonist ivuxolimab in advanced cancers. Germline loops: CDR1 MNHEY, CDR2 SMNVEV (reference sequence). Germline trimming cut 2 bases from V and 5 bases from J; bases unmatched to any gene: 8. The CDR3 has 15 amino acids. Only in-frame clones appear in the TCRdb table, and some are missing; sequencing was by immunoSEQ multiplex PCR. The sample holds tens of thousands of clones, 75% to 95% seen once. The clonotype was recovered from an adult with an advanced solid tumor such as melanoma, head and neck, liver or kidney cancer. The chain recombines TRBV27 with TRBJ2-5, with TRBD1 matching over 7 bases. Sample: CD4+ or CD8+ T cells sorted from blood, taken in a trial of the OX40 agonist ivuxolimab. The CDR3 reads CASSLLQGRGETQYF. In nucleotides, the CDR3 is TGTGCCAGCAGTTTACTACAGGGGCGCGGGGAGACCCAGTACTTC.